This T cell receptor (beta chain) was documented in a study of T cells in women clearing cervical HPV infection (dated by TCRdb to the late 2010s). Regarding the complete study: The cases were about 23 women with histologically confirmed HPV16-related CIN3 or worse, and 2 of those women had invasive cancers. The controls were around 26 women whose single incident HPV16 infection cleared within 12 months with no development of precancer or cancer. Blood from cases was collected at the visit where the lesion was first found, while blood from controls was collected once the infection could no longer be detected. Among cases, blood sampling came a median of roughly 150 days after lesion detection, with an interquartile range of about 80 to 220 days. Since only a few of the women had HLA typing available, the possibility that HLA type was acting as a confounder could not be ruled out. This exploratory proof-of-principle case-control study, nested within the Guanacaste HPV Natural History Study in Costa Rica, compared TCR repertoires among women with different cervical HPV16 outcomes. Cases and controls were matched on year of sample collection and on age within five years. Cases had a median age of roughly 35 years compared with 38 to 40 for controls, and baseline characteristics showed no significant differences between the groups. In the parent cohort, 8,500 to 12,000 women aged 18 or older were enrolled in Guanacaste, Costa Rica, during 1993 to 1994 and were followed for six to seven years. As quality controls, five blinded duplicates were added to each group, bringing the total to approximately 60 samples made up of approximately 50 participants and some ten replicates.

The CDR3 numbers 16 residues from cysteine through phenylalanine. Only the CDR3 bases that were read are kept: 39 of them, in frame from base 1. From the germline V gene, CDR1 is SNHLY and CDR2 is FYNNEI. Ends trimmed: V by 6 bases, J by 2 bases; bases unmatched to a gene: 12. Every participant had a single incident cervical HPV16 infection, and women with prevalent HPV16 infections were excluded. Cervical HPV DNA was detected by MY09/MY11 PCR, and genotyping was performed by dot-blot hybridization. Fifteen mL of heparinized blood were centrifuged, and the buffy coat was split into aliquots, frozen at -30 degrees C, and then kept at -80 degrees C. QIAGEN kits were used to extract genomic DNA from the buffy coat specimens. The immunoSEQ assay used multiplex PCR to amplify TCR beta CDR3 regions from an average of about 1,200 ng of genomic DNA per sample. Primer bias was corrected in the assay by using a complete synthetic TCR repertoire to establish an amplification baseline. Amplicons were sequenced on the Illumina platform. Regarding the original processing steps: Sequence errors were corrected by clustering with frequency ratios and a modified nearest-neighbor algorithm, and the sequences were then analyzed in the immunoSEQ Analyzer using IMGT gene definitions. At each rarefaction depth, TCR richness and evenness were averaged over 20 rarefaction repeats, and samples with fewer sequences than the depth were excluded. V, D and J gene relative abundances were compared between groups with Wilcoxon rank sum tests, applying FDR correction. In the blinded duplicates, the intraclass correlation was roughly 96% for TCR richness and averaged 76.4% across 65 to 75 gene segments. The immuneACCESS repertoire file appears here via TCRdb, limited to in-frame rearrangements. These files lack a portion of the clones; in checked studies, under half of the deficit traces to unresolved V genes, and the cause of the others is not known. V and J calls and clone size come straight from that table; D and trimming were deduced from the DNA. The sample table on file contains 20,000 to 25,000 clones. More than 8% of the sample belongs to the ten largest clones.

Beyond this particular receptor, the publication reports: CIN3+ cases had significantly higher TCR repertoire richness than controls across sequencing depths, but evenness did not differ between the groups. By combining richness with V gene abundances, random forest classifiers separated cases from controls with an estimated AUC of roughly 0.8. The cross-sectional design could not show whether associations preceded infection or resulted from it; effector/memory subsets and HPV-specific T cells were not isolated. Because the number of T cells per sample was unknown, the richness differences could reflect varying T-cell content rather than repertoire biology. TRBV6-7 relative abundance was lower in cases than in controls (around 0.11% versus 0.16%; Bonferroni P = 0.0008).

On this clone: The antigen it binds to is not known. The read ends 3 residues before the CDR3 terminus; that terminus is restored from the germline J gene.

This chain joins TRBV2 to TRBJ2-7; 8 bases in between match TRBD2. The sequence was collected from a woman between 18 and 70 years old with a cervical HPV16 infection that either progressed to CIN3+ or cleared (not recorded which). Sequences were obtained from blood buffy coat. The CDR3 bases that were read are TGTGCCAGCAGAGCCTTGGGGCTAGCGGGCACCTACGAG. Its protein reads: CASRALGLAGTYE. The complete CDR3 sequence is CASRALGLAGTYEQYF.